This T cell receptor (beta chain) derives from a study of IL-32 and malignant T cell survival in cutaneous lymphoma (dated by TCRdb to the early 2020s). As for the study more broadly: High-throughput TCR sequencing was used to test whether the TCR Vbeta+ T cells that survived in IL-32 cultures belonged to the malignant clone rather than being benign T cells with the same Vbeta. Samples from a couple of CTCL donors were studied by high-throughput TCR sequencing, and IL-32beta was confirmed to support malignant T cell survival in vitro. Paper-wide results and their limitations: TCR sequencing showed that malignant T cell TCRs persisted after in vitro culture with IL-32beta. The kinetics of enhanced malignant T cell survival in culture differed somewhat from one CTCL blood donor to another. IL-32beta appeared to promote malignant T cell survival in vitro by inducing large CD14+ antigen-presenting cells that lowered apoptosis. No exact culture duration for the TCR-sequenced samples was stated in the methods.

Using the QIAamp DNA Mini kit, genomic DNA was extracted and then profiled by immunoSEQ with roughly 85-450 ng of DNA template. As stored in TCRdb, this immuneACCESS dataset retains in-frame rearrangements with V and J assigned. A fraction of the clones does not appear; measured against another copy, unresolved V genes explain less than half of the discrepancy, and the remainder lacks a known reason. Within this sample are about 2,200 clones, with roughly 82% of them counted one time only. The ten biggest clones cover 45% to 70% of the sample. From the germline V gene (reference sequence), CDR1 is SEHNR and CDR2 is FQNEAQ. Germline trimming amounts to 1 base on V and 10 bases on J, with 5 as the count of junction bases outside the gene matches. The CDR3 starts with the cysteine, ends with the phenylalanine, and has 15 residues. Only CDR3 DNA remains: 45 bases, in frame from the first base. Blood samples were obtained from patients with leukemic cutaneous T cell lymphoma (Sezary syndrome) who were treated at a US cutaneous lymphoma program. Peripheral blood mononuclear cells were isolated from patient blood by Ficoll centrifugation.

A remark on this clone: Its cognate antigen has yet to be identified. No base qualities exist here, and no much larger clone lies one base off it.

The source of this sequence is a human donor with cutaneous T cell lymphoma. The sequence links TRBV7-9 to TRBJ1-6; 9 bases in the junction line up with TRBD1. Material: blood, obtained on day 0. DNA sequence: TGTGCCAGCAGCTTAGGTGGACAGGGGCGGTCACCCCTCCACTTT. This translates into CASSLGGQGRSPLHF.